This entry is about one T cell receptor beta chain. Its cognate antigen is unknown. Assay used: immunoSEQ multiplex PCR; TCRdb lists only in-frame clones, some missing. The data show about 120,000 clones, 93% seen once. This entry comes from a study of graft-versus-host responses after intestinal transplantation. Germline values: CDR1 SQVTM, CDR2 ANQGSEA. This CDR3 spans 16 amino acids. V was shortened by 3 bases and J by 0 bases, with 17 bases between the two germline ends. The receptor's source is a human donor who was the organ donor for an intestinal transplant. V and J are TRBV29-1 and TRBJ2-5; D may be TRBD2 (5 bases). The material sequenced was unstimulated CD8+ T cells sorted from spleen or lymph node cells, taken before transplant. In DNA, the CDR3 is TGCAGCGTTGATACCGGGGAAATTGGTTACCAAGAGACCCAGTACTTC. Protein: CSVDTGEIGYQETQYF.